Following are 16 T cell receptor beta chains from one sample sequenced in a study of control samples from healthy donors and cancer patients. Only in-frame clones appear in the TCRdb table, and some are missing; sequencing was by immunoSEQ multiplex PCR. The sample consists of about 230,000 clones, about 80% of them appearing once. Sequenced material: PBMCs. Source of these receptors: a woman in her fifties or sixties with lung cancer.

This sequence joins TRBV12-5 and TRBJ1-4, with a tentative D call TRBD1 (6 bases). V was cut by 0 bases and J by 5 bases, with 13 bases left in between. CDR1 LGHNT and CDR2 FRNRAP come from the germline V gene. This CDR3 spans 16 amino acids. CDR3 residues: CASGLVLWQGNEKLFF. CDR3 bases: TGTGCTAGTGGTTTGGTACTTTGGCAGGGGAATGAAAAACTGTTTTTT.

V is TRBV24-1 and J is TRBJ1-4; the match to TRBD1 covers 9 bases. The CDR3 loop spans 16 amino acids. Trimming cost V 3 bases and J 7 bases; bases outside gene matches: 8. Germline CDR1 reads KGHDR; CDR2 reads SFDVKD. CDR3 sequence: CATSDPGQGGVEKLFF. CDR3 coding DNA: TGTGCCACCAGTGATCCGGGACAGGGTGGCGTTGAAAAACTGTTTTTT.

This clone has only one observation. The chain recombines TRBV23-1 with TRBJ2-7, with a weak D call TRBD2 (5 bases). TRBV23-1 is flagged as an ORF with uncertain function. The CDR3 is 14 amino acids. V was pared by 0 bases and J by 7 bases, with 13 bases between. The CDR3 DNA sequence: TGCGCCAGCAGTCAATCCGGACTTGGAGTAGAGCAGTACTTC. Translating gives CASSQSGLGVEQYF.

The chain links TRBV20-1 to TRBJ1-5; D unclear. V lost 3 bases to trimming and J lost 3 bases, with 6 bases between them. Germline CDR1 reads DFQATT; CDR2 reads SNEGSKA (reference sequence). CDR3 size: 12 residues. CDR3 in DNA: TGCAGTGCTAGTTGGACCAATCAGCCCCAGCATTTT. Translated: CSASWTNQPQHF.

This chain uses TRBV6-6 with TRBJ2-3; no definite D call. CDR3 length: 12 amino acids. V was shortened by 0 bases and J by 4 bases, with 2 bases between the two germline ends. Germline V CDR1 and CDR2: MNHNY, SVGAGI (reference sequence). The CDR3 spells CASSYSSDTQYF. DNA of the CDR3: TGTGCCAGCAGTTACTCTTCAGATACGCAGTATTTT.

The V and J genes are TRBV5-5 and TRBJ1-1; D not certain. V lost 2 bases and J lost 0, with 2 bases in between. Germline V gene sequence: CDR1 SGHKS, CDR2 YYEKEE (reference sequence). This CDR3 contains 12 residues. CDR3 sequence reads: CASSLLNTEAFF. CDR3 DNA sequence: TGTGCCAGCAGCTTACTGAACACTGAAGCTTTCTTT.

V usage is TRBV4-2 and J usage is TRBJ1-1; D gene uncertain. The germline V gene has CDR1 LGHNA and CDR2 YNFKEQ. V lost 4 bases, J lost 4 bases, and 16 bases lay in between. The CDR3 length is 15 residues. The CDR3 here is CASSRRTLGSTEAFF. The CDR3, as DNA: TGTGCCAGCAGCCGCCGGACGCTTGGGAGCACTGAAGCTTTCTTT.

CDR3 sequence reads: CASTPGAFNEQFF. Here the CDR3 DNA reads TGTGCCAGCACCCCGGGGGCGTTTAATGAGCAGTTCTTC. This chain joins TRBV6-5 and TRBJ2-1; either TRBD1 or TRBD2 may fit D (6 bases each). Germline V lookup: CDR1 MNHEY, CDR2 SVGAGI. CDR3 size: 13 residues. V was trimmed by 7 bases and J by 7 bases, leaving 14 bases between them.

The chain combines TRBV11-2 with TRBJ1-6; D is perhaps TRBD1 (5 bases). Germline CDR1 is SGHAT and CDR2 is FQNNGV. CDR3 length: 14 amino acids. Trimming took 6 bases from V and 14 from J, leaving 20 bases between them. CDR3 bases: TGTGCCAGCAGAAGTAATAGGGGCTCGATTACCCTCCACTTT. Amino acid sequence: CASRSNRGSITLHF.

This clone was recorded once. V is TRBV6-5 and J is TRBJ1-2, with 7 bases that match TRBD1. Germline CDR1 and CDR2: MNHEY and SVGAGI. With V trimmed by 6 bases and J by 3 bases, 7 bases remained unmatched. The CDR3 loop spans 14 amino acids. The CDR3 here is CASRGTGADYGYTF. CDR3 nucleotide sequence: TGTGCCAGCAGGGGAACAGGGGCGGACTATGGCTACACCTTC.

The chain joins TRBV6-2 or TRBV6-3 to TRBJ2-3; 13 bases line up with TRBD2. The CDR3 contains 18 residues. Unmatched junction bases numbered 14, after V lost 5 bases and J lost 6 bases. Germline V CDR1 and CDR2: MNHEY, SVGEGT. Written as DNA, the CDR3 is TGTGCCAGCAGTCACCGGACTAGCGGGAGAAGTGATGCGGATACGCAGTATTTT. This encodes CASSHRTSGRSDADTQYF.

The V call is TRBV20-1, the J call TRBJ2-7, with 9 bases fitting TRBD2. The CDR3 runs to 15 residues. V trimming: 3 bases; J trimming: 4 bases; junction bases outside the gene matches: 10. Germline CDR1 DFQATT, CDR2 SNEGSKA (reference sequence). This chain's CDR3 is CSASSGRRGLYEQYF. The CDR3 region has the DNA TGCAGTGCTAGTAGCGGGAGAAGGGGCCTATACGAGCAGTACTTC.

This chain uses TRBV2 with TRBJ1-3; maybe TRBD1 (5 bases). The CDR3 sequence is 16 residues long. Per the germline V gene, CDR1 is SNHLY and CDR2 is FYNNEI. V lost 4 bases to trimming and J lost 0 bases, with 13 bases between them. The CDR3 region is CASSGPGGNSGNTIYF. CDR3 coding DNA: TGTGCCAGCAGTGGCCCTGGGGGTAACTCTGGAAACACCATATATTTT.

This chain joins TRBV7-3 and TRBJ2-2; D perhaps matches TRBD1 (6 bases). Germline CDR1 SGHTA, CDR2 FQGTGA. CDR3 length equals 16 residues. V lost 1 base and J 3 bases, leaving 12 bases between the germline ends. Here the CDR3 DNA reads TGTGCCAGCAGCTTAATAGGGGGAGACCACACCGGGGAGCTGTTTTTT. Its protein is CASSLIGGDHTGELFF. Complete variable domain (other parts from reference TRBV7-3 and TRBJ2-2): GAGVSQTPSNKVTEKGKYVELRCDPISGHTALYWYRQSLGQGPEFLIYFQGTGAADDSGLPNDRFFAVRPEGSVSTLKIQRTERGDSAVYLCASSLIGGDHTGELFFGEGSRLTVL.

The chain has TRBV15 and TRBJ2-1, with 8 bases fitting TRBD2. V was clipped by 5 bases and J by 4 bases; unmatched bases: 16. CDR1 and CDR2 (germline): LNHNV, YYDKDF (reference sequence). The CDR3 consists of 18 residues. In DNA, the CDR3 is TGTGCCACCAGCGGTAGCTGGGGACCGGGACTAGAATACAATGAGCAGTTCTTC. Amino acid sequence: CATSGSWGPGLEYNEQFF.

This chain joins TRBV6-6 and TRBJ2-6; no reliable D call. CDR3 size: 17 residues. The germline V and J ends were trimmed by 5 bases and 0 bases, with 14 bases remaining between them. Looked up from germline, CDR1 is MNHNY and CDR2 is SVGAGI (reference sequence). The CDR3 reads CASSRVGFSSGANVLTF. For the CDR3, the DNA is TGTGCCAGCAGTCGAGTAGGATTTAGCTCTGGGGCCAACGTCCTGACTTTC.